These 11 T cell receptor beta chains came from one sample sequenced in a study of blood T cell repertoires in COVID-19. The protocol was immunoSEQ multiplex PCR, while the TCRdb copy is restricted to in-frame clones and leaves out a portion. The table lists 150,000 to 200,000 clones, about 84% of them singletons, with 5.6% in the top ten. The sequenced sample consisted of PBMCs or T cells enriched from blood (not recorded which). These receptors were obtained from a woman aged 40 to 50 with acute COVID-19.

This rearrangement joins TRBV13 to TRBJ2-1; maybe TRBD2 (6 bases). Per the germline V gene, CDR1 is PRHDT and CDR2 is FYEKMQ (reference sequence). Trimming cost V 5 bases and J 10 bases, with 18 bases left between them. This CDR3 is built from 14 residues. Here the CDR3 reads CASSLLTGVGEQFF. DNA for the CDR3: TGTGCCAGCAGCCTTCTTACGGGAGTGGGGGAGCAGTTCTTC. Drawing the rest from reference TRBV13 and TRBJ2-1, the complete variable domain is AAGVIQSPRHLIKEKRETATLKCYPIPRHDTVYWYQQGPGQDPQFLISFYEKMQSDKGSIPDRFSAQQFSDYHSELNMSSLELGDSALYFCASSLLTGVGEQFFGPGTRLTVL.

The V and J genes are TRBV5-4 and TRBJ2-2; 15 bases are shared with TRBD2. Trimming cost V 4 bases and J 0 bases; bases outside gene matches: 4. The germline V gene has CDR1 SGHNT and CDR2 YYREEE (reference sequence). CDR3 length: 18 residues. CDR3 protein: CASSPGLAGGPNTGELFF. For the CDR3, the DNA is TGTGCCAGCAGCCCCGGACTAGCGGGAGGGCCGAACACCGGGGAGCTGTTTTTT.

The rearrangement joins TRBV19 to TRBJ1-2, with unresolved D. Germline values: CDR1 LNHDA, CDR2 SQIVND (reference sequence). V lost 6 bases and J 2 bases, leaving 10 bases between the germline ends. This CDR3 has 13 amino acids. CDR3 bases: TGTGCCAGTAGATTAGAGGAGAACTATGGCTACACCTTC. It yields the protein CASRLEENYGYTF.

The rearrangement uses TRBV7-9 and TRBJ2-4; 9 nucleotides agree with TRBD1. This CDR3 has 14 residues. Trimming removed 5 bases from V and 8 bases from J; junction bases left unmatched: 7. Germline-derived CDR1 and CDR2 are SEHNR and FQNEAQ (reference sequence). The CDR3 loop is CASSPGQGQDIQYF. The CDR3 nucleotides read TGTGCCAGCAGCCCTGGACAGGGGCAGGACATTCAGTACTTC. The full variable domain, its missing parts supplied by reference TRBV7-9 and TRBJ2-4, is DTGVSQNPRHKITKRGQNVTFRCDPISEHNRLYWYRQTLGQGPEFLTYFQNEAQLEKSRLLSDRFSAERPKGSFSTLEIQRTEQGDSAMYLCASSPGQGQDIQYFGAGTRLSVL.

This sequence joins TRBV5-4 and TRBJ2-1, with 8 bases identical to TRBD2. Trimming cost V 0 bases and J 7 bases; bases outside gene matches: 3. Germline loops: CDR1 SGHNT, CDR2 YYREEE (reference sequence). This CDR3 is 14 amino acids long. The CDR3 DNA sequence: TGTGCCAGCAGCTTGGGACTAGCGAGGAATGAGCAGTTCTTC. Its translation is CASSLGLARNEQFF.

The rearrangement links TRBV3-1 (or the pseudogene TRBV3-2) to TRBJ1-4; 10 bases agree with TRBD1. The J segment lost 7 bases and the V segment lost 4 bases, leaving 3 bases of the junction unmatched. The CDR3 extends over 14 amino acids. Germline loops: CDR1 LGHDT, CDR2 YNNKEL (reference sequence). CDR3 region: CASSPTGGVEKLFF. The CDR3 DNA sequence: TGTGCCAGCAGCCCGACAGGGGGCGTTGAAAAACTGTTTTTT.

The chain employs TRBV9 and TRBJ2-1; 11 bases match TRBD2. This CDR3 region has 18 residues. Per the germline V gene, CDR1 is SGDLS and CDR2 is YYNGEE. With V trimmed by 0 bases and J by 2 bases, 7 bases remained unmatched. CDR3 residues: CASSVVDSGRATYNEQFF. For the CDR3, the DNA is TGTGCCAGCAGCGTAGTTGATAGCGGGAGGGCGACCTACAATGAGCAGTTCTTC.

As DNA, the CDR3 is TGTGCCAGCAAGGGTACGGGAAATCAGCCCCAGCATTTT. Amino acids: CASKGTGNQPQHF. This chain joins TRBV2 and TRBJ1-5; no firm D call. Germline CDR1 is SNHLY and CDR2 is FYNNEI. This CDR3 has 13 residues. Trimming took 7 bases from V and 4 from J, leaving 11 bases between them.

The chain has TRBV5-6 and TRBJ1-2; D is perhaps TRBD1 (5 bases). From germline, CDR1 is SGHDT and CDR2 YYEEEE. Trimming cost V 2 bases and J 8 bases, with 13 bases left between them. The CDR3 loop spans 13 amino acids. In nucleotides, the CDR3 is TGTGCCAGCAGCTTTCCAGGGCCGAGGGGCTACACCTTC. This sequence encodes CASSFPGPRGYTF.

The chain joins TRBV11-2 to TRBJ2-7; D is perhaps TRBD2 (5 bases). Trimming took off 0 bases at V and 7 bases at J, with 10 bases between the two ends. Germline CDR1 SGHAT, CDR2 FQNNGV. The CDR3 is 13 amino acids. The CDR3 region is CASSLDFTGEQYF. CDR3 coding DNA: TGTGCCAGCAGCTTAGATTTCACGGGGGAGCAGTACTTC.

The CDR3 sequence is CASSPWDSDNSPLHF. The CDR3 nucleotides read TGTGCCAGCTCACCGTGGGACTCAGATAATTCACCCCTCCACTTT. The J gene is TRBJ1-6, the V gene TRBV18; TRBD1 is a possible D gene (5 bases). The CDR3 is 15 amino acids. V shed 3 bases and J shed 5 bases, with 11 bases lying between them. Germline V gene data show CDR1 as KGHSH and CDR2 as LQKENI.